The clone carrying this T cell receptor (beta chain) turned up a few times. Its antigen is still unknown. Germline CDR1 reads DFQATT; CDR2 reads SNEGSKA (reference sequence). The ends lost 5 bases at V and 5 bases at J; junction bases unmatched: 9. CDR3 length equals 15 residues. TCRdb called the RT-PCR reads again in MiXCR, with one record for every CDR3 protein. The table lists around 540,000 distinct CDR3 sequences, over 9.5% of them singletons, with approximately 10% in the top ten. These data are taken from a study of response to subunit inactivated influenza vaccine. Whole-study findings and limits: Authors proposed each seasonal influenza vaccination draws in few new T cells.

J is TRBJ2-3 and V is TRBV20-1, with 11 bases identical to TRBD2. Sequenced material: PBMCs from blood, taken on the day of vaccination. The TCR was taken from a man in his fifties who received an inactivated influenza vaccine. The CDR3 reads CSAPRTSGLQDTQYF. CDR3 DNA sequence: TGCAGTGCTCCGCGGACTAGCGGGCTTCAAGATACGCAGTATTTT.